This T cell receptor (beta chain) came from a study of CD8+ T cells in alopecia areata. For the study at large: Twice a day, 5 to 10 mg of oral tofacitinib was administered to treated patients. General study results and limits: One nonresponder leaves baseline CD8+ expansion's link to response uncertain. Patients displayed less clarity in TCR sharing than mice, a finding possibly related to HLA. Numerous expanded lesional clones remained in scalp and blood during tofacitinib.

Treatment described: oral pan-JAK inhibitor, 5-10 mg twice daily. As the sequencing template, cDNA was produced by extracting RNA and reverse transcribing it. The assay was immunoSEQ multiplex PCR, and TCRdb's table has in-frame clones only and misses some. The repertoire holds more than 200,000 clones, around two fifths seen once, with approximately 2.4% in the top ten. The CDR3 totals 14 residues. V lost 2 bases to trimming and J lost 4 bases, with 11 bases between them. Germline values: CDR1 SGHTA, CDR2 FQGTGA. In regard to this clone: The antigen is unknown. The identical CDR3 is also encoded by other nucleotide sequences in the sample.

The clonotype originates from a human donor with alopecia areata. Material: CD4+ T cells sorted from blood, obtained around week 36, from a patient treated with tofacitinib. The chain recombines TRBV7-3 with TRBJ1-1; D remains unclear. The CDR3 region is CASSLGVSGTEAFF. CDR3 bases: TGTGCCAGCAGCTTAGGAGTCTCGGGCACTGAAGCTTTCTTT.